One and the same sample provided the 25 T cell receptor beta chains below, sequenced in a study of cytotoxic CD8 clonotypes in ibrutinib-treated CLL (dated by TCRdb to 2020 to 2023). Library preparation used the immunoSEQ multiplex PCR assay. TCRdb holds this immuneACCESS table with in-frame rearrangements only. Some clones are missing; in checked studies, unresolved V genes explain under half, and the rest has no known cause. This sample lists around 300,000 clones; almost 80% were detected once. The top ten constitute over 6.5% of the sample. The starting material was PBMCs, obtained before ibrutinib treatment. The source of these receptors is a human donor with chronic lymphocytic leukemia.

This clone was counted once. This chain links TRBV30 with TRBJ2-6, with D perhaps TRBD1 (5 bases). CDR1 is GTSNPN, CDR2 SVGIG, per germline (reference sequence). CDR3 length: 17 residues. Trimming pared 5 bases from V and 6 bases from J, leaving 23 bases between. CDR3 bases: TGTGCCTGGTACCGTCGGAAACAAGGGGAATTGGCCAACGTCCTGACTTTC. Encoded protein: CAWYRRKQGELANVLTF.

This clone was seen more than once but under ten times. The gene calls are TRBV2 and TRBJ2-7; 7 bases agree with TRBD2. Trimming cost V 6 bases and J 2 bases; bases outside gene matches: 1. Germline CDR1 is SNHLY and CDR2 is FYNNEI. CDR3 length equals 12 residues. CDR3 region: CASRGGPYEQYF. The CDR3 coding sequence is TGTGCCAGCAGGGGAGGGCCCTACGAGCAGTACTTC.

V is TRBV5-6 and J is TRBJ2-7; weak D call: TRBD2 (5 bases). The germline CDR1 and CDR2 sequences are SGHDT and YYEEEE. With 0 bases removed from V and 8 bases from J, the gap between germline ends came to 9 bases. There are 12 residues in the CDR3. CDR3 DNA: TGTGCCAGCAGCTTGGTCCTAGCACAGCAGTACTTC. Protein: CASSLVLAQQYF.

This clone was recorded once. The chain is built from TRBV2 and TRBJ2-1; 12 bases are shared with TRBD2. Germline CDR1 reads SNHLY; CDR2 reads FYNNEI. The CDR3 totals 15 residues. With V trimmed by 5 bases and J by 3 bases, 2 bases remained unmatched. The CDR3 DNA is TGTGCCAGCAGTCCGACTAGCGGGGGCTACAATGAGCAGTTCTTC. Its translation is CASSPTSGGYNEQFF.

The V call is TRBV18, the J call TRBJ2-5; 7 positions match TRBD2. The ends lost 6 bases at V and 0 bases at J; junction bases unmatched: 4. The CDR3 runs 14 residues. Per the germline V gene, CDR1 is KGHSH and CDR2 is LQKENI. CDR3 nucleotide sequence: TGTGCCAGCTCGGAGCGGGACTACCAAGAGACCCAGTACTTC. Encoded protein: CASSERDYQETQYF.

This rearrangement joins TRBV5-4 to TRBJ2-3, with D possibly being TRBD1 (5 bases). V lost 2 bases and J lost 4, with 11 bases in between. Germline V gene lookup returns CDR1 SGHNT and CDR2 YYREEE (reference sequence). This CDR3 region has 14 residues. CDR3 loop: CASSLRGSADTQYF. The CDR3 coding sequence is TGTGCCAGCAGCTTAAGGGGTTCGGCAGATACGCAGTATTTT.

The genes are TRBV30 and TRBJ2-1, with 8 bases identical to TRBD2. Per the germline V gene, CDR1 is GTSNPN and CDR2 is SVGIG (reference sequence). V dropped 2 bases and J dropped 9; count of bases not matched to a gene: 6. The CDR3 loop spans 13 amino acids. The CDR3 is CAWSPGLAGEQFF. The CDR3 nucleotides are TGTGCCTGGAGTCCCGGCCTAGCGGGTGAGCAGTTCTTC.

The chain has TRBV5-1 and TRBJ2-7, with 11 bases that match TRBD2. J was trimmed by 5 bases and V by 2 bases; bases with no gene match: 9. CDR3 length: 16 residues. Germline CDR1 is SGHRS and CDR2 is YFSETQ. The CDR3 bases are TGCGCCAGCAGCTTTGGGCTAGCGGGAGGTGTGGACGAGCAGTACTTC. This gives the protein CASSFGLAGGVDEQYF. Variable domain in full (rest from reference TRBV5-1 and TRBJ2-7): KAGVTQTPRYLIKTRGQQVTLSCSPISGHRSVSWYQQTPGQGLQFLFEYFSETQRNKGNFPGRFSGRQFSNSRSEMNVSTLELGDSALYLCASSFGLAGGVDEQYFGPGTRLTVT.

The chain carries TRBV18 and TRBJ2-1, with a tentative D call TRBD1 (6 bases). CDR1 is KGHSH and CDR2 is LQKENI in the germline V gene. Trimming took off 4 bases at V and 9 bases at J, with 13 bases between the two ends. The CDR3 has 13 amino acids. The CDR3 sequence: CASSQGTFPEQFF. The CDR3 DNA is TGTGCCAGCTCACAAGGGACATTTCCTGAGCAGTTCTTC.

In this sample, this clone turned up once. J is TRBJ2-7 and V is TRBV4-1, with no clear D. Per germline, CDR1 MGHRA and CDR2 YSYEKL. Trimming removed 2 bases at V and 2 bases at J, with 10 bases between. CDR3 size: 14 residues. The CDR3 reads CASSQIGRAYEQYF. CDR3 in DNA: TGCGCCAGCAGCCAAATAGGACGGGCCTACGAGCAGTACTTC.

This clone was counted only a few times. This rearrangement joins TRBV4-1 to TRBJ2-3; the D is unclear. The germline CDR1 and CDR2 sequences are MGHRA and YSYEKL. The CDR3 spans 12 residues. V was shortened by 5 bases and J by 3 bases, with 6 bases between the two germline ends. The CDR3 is CASSLHTDTQYF. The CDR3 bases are TGCGCCAGCAGCTTACATACAGATACGCAGTATTTT.

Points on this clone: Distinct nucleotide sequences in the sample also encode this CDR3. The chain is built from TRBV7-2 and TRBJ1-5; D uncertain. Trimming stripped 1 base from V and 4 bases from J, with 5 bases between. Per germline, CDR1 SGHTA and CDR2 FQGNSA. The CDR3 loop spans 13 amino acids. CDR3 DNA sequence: TGTGCCAGCAGCTTAGTTTCAAATCAGCCCCAGCATTTT. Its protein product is CASSLVSNQPQHF.

This chain's CDR3 is CAARGTSGQETQYF. The CDR3 DNA is TGTGCCGCAAGAGGAACTAGCGGCCAAGAGACCCAGTACTTC. The rearrangement joins TRBV5-4 to TRBJ2-5, with 8 nucleotides matching TRBD2. The CDR3 totals 14 residues. CDR1 SGHNT and CDR2 YYREEE come from the germline V gene (reference sequence). V gave up 10 bases and J gave up 1 base; unmatched junction bases: 9.

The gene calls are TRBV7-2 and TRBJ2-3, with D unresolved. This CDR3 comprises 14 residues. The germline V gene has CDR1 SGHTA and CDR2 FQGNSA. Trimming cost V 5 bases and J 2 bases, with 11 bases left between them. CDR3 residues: CASSLRLFTDTQYF. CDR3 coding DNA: TGTGCCAGCAGCCTGAGACTCTTCACAGATACGCAGTATTTT.

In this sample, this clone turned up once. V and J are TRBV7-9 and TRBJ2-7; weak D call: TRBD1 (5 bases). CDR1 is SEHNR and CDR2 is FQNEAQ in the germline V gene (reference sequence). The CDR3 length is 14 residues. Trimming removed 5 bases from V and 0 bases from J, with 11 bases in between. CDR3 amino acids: CASSPQGSSYEQYF. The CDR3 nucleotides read TGTGCCAGCAGCCCCCAGGGCAGCTCCTACGAGCAGTACTTC.

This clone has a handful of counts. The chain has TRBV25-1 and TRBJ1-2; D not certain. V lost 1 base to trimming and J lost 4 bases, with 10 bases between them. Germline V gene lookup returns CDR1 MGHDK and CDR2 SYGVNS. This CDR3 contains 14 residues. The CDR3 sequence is CASSESWGTYGYTF. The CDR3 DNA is TGTGCCAGCAGTGAATCCTGGGGAACCTATGGCTACACCTTC.

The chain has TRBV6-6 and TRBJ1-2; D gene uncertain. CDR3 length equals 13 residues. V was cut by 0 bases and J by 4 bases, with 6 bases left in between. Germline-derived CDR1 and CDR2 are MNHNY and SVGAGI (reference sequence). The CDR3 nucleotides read TGTGCCAGCAGTTACTCGAGTGCCTATGGCTACACCTTC. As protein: CASSYSSAYGYTF.

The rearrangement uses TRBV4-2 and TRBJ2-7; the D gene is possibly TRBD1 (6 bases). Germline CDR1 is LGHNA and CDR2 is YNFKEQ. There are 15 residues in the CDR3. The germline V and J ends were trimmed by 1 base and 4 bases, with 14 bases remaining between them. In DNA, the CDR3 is TGTGCCAGCAGCCAAGGCCTGGGACACATATACGAGCAGTACTTC. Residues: CASSQGLGHIYEQYF.

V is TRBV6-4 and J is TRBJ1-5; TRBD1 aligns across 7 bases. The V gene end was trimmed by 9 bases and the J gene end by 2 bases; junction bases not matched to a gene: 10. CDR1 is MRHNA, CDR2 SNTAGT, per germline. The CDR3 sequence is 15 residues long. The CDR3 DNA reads TGTGCCAGTAAAACCCGGGACAGAGGCAATCAGCCCCAGCATTTT. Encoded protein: CASKTRDRGNQPQHF.

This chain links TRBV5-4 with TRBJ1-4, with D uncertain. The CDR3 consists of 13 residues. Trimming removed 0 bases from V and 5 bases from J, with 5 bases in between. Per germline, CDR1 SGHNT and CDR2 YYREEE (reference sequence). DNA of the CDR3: TGTGCCAGCAGCTTGGAGGGAAATGAAAAACTGTTTTTT. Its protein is CASSLEGNEKLFF. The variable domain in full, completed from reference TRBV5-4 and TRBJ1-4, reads ETGVTQSPTHLIKTRGQQVTLRCSSQSGHNTVSWYQQALGQGPQFIFQYYREEENGRGNFPPRFSGLQFPNYSSELNVNALELDDSALYLCASSLEGNEKLFFGSGTQLSVL.

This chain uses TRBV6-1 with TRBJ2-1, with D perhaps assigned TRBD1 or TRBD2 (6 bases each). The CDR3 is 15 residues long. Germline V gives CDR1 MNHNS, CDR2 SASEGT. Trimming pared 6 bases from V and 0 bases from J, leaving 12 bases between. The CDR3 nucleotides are TGTGCCAGCAGAGGGGGACTGCTCTCCTACAATGAGCAGTTCTTC. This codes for CASRGGLLSYNEQFF.

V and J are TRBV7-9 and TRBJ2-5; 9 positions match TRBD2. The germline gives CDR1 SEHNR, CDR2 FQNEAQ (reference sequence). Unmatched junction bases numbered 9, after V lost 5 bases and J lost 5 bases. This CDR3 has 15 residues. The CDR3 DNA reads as TGTGCCAGCAGCCGTAGCGGGAGAAGAGGGGAGACCCAGTACTTC. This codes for CASSRSGRRGETQYF. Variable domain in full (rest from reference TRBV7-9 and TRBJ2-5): DTGVSQNPRHKITKRGQNVTFRCDPISEHNRLYWYRQTLGQGPEFLTYFQNEAQLEKSRLLSDRFSAERPKGSFSTLEIQRTEQGDSAMYLCASSRSGRRGETQYFGPGTRLLVL.

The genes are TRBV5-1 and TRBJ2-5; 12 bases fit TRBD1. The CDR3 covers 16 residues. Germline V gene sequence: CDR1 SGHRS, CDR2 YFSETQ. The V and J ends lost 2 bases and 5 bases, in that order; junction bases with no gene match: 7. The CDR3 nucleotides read TGCGCCAGCAGCTTCACCGGGACAGGGGGCCTTGAGACCCAGTACTTC. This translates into CASSFTGTGGLETQYF. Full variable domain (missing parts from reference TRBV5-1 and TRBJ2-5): KAGVTQTPRYLIKTRGQQVTLSCSPISGHRSVSWYQQTPGQGLQFLFEYFSETQRNKGNFPGRFSGRQFSNSRSEMNVSTLELGDSALYLCASSFTGTGGLETQYFGPGTRLLVL.

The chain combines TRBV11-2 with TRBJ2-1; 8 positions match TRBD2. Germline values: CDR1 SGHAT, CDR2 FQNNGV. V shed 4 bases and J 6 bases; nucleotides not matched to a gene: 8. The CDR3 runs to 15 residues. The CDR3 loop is CASSYTLTSANEQFF. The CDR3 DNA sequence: TGTGCCAGCAGCTACACTCTGACTAGCGCCAATGAGCAGTTCTTC.

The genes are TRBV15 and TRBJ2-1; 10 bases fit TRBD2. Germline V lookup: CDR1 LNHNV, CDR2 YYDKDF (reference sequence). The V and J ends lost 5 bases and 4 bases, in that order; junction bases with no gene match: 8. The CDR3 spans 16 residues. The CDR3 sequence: CATSGLLAGRYNEQFF. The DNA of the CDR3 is TGTGCCACCAGCGGGTTACTAGCGGGACGGTACAATGAGCAGTTCTTC. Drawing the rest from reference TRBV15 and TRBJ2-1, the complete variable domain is DAMVIQNPRYQVTQFGKPVTLSCSQTLNHNVMYWYQQKSSQAPKLLFHYYDKDFNNEADTPDNFQSRRPNTSFCFLDIRSPGLGDTAMYLCATSGLLAGRYNEQFFGPGTRLTVL.